The subject of this entry is one T cell receptor beta chain. Its specificity is not known. RNA amounts of 0.5 to 1 ug underwent reverse transcription with random hexamers. TCRdb reprocessed the immunoSEQ multiplex PCR reads via MiXCR and lists one record per CDR3 protein. Among approximately 180,000 distinct CDR3 sequences listed, around 95% were seen once. The data derive from a study of CD8 T cells in Susac syndrome. General study results and limits: Acknowledgment was made by the study that its TCR sequencing and HLA analysis involved a relatively small number of individuals.

From blood CD8+ and CD4+ T cells, the TCR beta chain was sequenced. In contrast to the negatively isolated CD8+ and CD4+ T cells, TEMRA cells were FACS-enriched. Specimen: CD4+ T cells from PBMCs. The TCR sequence derives from a human donor with multiple sclerosis.

CDR3: CASSGRRLQGDEQYF. CDR3 DNA sequence: TGTGCCAGCAGCGGACGAAGGTTGCAGGGAGACGAGCAGTACTTC. The chain joins TRBV7-2 to TRBJ2-7, with D tentatively TRBD1 or TRBD2 (5 bases each). This CDR3 region has 15 residues. Germline lookup yields CDR1 SGHTA and CDR2 FQGNSA. Trimming left V 5 bases short and J 5 bases short, with 19 bases between.